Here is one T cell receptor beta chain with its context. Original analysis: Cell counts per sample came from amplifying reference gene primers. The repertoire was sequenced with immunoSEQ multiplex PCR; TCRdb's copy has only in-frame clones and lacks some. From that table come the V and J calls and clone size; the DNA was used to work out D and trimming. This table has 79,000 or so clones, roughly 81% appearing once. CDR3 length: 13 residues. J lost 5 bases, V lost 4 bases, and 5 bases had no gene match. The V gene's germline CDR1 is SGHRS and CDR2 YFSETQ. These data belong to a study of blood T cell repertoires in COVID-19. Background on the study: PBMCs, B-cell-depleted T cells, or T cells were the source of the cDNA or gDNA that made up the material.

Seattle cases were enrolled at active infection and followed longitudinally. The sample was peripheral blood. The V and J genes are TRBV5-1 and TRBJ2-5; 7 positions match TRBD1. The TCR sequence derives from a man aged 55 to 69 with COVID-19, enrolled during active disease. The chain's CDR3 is CASSVTGAETQYF. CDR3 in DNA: TGCGCCAGCAGCGTTACAGGGGCGGAGACCCAGTACTTC.